Sequencing of this T cell receptor beta chain was carried out in a study of cytomegalovirus exposure and HLA in healthy donors. Regarding the study as a whole: A later analysis found first-cohort TCR clusters tended to co-occur in the approximately 110 validation repertoires. Researchers catalogued about 150 TCR beta chains as cytomegalovirus-associated. While the bulk of TCR sequences proved rare, some public TCRs turned up in many donors. The classifier reportedly diagnosed cytomegalovirus status with high sensitivity and specificity.

TCRdb keeps only in-frame clones here, not all; method: immunoSEQ multiplex PCR. Counted here are roughly 120,000 clones, 90% to 95% occurring once; the ten biggest clones make up over 1%. About this clone itself: What it binds is not known.

This receptor was identified in a woman aged 18-35 years in good health and CMV-seronegative. Sequencing was performed on PBMCs.

As DNA, the CDR3 is TGCGCCAGCAGCCAATCCGGGACTAACGTTGAAGCTTTCTTT. Protein product: CASSQSGTNVEAFF. V usage is TRBV4-1 and J usage is TRBJ1-1, with a tentative D call TRBD1 (5 bases). The CDR3 spans 14 residues. V gave up 2 bases and J gave up 7 bases, with 14 bases separating them. Germline V lookup: CDR1 MGHRA, CDR2 YSYEKL.